What follows describes a single T cell receptor (beta chain). No antigen is known for it. One end of the junction varies from germline; a read error may be responsible. The source of the sample is a study of tumor and adjacent non-tumor tissue in lung cancer. Study-wide context: Stage I to III disease affected some 11 men and 5 women aged about 31 to 85. On average, productive TCRbeta reads reached some 4.4 million per sample. Study outcomes and limitations: Normal lung showed higher cumulative top 100 clone frequency than tumor. Compared with tumor, normal lung showed significantly lower TCR diversity.

The CDR3 totals 16 residues. The germline CDR1 and CDR2 sequences are SGHKS and YYEKEE (reference sequence). RNA was extracted from bulk tissue without any cell sorting. TCRbeta libraries were built with three rounds of nested PCR, modified from ARM-PCR. One entry per CDR3 protein results from TCRdb running MiXCR on the multiplex PCR reads. The sample shows 100,000 to 120,000 distinct CDR3 sequences, about 80% of them seen only once. This sequence originates from a man in his 70s with non-small cell lung cancer. Sequencing was done on a sample of lung tumor tissue. J is TRBJ2-1 and V is TRBV5-5; possibly TRBD2 for D (5 bases). The CDR3: CASSFFPGISCNEQFF. CDR3 DNA: TGTGCCAGCAGCTTTTTTCCGGGGATCTCCTGCAATGAACAGTTCTTC.